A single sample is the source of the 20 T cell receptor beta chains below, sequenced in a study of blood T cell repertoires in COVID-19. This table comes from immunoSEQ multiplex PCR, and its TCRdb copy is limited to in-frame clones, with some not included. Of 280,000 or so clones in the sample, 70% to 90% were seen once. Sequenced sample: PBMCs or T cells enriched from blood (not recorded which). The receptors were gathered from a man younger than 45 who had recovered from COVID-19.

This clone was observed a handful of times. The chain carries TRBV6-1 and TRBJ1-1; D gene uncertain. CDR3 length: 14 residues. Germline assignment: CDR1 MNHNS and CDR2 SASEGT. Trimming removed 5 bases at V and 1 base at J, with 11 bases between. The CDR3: CASSLDRGNTEAFF. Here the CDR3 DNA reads TGTGCCAGCAGTCTCGACCGGGGGAACACTGAAGCTTTCTTT.

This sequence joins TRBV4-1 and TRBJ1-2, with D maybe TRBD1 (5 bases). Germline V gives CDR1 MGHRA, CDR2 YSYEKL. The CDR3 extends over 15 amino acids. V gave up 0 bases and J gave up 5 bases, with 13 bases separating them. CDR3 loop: CASSQDGPGTYGYTF. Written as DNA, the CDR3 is TGCGCCAGCAGCCAAGATGGCCCGGGGACTTATGGCTACACCTTC.

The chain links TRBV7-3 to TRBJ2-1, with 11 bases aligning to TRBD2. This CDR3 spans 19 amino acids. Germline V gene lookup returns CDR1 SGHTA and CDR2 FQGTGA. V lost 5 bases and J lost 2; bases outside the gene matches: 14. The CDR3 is CASSPPGLADTDAYNEQFF. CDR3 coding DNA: TGTGCCAGCAGCCCACCGGGACTAGCGGACACGGACGCCTACAATGAGCAGTTCTTC.

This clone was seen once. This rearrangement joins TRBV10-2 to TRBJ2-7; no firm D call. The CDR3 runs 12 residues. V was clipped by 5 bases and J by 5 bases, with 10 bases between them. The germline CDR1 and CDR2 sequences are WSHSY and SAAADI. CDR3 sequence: CASSTEPNEQYF. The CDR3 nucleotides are TGCGCCAGCAGTACAGAACCCAACGAGCAGTACTTC.

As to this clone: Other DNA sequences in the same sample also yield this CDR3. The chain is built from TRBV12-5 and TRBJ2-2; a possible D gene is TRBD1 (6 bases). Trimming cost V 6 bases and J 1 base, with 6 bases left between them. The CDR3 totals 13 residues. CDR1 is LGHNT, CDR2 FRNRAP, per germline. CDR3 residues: CASGQGNTGELFF. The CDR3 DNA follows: TGTGCTAGTGGACAGGGGAACACCGGGGAGCTGTTTTTT.

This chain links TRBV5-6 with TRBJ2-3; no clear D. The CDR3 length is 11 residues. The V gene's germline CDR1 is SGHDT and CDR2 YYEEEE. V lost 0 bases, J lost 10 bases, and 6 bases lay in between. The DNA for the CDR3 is TGTGCCAGCAGCTTGGGTTATCCGCAGTATTTT. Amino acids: CASSLGYPQYF. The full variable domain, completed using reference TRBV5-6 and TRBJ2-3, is DAGVTQSPTHLIKTRGQQVTLRCSPKSGHDTVSWYQQALGQGPQFIFQYYEEEERQRGNFPDRFSGHQFPNYSSELNVNALLLGDSALYLCASSLGYPQYFGPGTRLTVL.

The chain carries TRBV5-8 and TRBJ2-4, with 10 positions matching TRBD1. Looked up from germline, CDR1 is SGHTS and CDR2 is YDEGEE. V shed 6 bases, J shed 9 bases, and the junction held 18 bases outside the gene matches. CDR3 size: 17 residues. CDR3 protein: CASTQITLDRGRGIQYF. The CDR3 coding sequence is TGTGCCAGCACCCAGATAACATTAGACAGGGGGCGAGGCATTCAGTACTTC.

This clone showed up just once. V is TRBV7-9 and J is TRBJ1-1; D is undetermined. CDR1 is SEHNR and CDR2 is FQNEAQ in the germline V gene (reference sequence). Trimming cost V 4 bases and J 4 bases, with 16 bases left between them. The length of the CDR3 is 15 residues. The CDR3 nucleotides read TGTGCCAGCAGCTCAGGACTCCTTCGAGGCACTGAAGCTTTCTTT. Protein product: CASSSGLLRGTEAFF.

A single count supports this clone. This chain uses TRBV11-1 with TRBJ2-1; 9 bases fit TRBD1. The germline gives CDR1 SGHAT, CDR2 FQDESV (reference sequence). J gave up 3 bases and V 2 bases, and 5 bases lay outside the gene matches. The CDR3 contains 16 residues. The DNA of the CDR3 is TGTGCCAGCAGCTTACCAGAGACAGGGGGCTACAATGAGCAGTTCTTC. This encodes CASSLPETGGYNEQFF.

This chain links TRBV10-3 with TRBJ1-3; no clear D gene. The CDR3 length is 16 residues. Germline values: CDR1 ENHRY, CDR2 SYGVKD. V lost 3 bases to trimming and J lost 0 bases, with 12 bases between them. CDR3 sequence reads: CAISDRHGSSGNTIYF. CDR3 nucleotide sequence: TGTGCCATCAGTGATCGTCATGGCAGCTCTGGAAACACCATATATTTT.

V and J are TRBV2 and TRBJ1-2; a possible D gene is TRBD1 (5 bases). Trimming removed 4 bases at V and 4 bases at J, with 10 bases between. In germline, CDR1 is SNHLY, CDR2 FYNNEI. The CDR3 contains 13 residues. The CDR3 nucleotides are TGTGCCAGCAGTGTAAGCGACAGCTATGGCTACACCTTC. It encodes CASSVSDSYGYTF.

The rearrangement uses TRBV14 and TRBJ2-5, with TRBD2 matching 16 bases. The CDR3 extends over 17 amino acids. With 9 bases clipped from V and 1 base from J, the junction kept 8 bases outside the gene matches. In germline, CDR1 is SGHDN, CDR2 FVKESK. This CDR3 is CARPHGTSGGVQETQYF. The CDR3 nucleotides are TGTGCCAGGCCACACGGGACTAGCGGGGGGGTCCAAGAGACCCAGTACTTC. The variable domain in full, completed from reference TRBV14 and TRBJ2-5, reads EAGVTQFPSHSVIEKGQTVTLRCDPISGHDNLYWYRRVMGKEIKFLLHFVKESKQDESGMPNNRFLAERTGGTYSTLKVQPAELEDSGVYFCARPHGTSGGVQETQYFGPGTRLLVL.

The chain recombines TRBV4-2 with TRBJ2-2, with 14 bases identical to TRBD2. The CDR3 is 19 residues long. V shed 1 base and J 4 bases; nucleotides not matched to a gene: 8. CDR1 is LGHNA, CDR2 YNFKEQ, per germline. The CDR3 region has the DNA TGTGCCAGCAGCCAAGCCGTGGGACTAGCGGGGGATTTCACCGGGGAGCTGTTTTTT. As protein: CASSQAVGLAGDFTGELFF.

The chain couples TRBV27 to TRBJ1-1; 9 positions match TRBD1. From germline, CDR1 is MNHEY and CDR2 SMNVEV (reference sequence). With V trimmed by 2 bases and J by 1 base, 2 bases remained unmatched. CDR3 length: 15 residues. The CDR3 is CASSLNRGPNTEAFF. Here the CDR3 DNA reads TGTGCCAGCAGTTTAAACAGGGGGCCGAACACTGAAGCTTTCTTT.

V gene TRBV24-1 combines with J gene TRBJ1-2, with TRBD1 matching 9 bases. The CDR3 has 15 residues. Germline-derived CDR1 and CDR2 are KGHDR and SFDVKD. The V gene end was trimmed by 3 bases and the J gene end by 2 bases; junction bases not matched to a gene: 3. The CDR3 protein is CATSDTGTGNYGYTF. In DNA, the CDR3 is TGTGCCACCAGTGATACGGGGACAGGGAACTATGGCTACACCTTC.

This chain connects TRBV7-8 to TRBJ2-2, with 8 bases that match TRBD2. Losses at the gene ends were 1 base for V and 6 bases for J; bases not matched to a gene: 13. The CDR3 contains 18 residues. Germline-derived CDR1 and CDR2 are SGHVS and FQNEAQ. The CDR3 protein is CASSLVLAGSQAAGELFF. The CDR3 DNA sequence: TGTGCCAGCAGCTTAGTGTTAGCGGGGAGCCAAGCGGCCGGGGAGCTGTTTTTT.

The CDR3 nucleotides read TGTGCCAGCAGTGGGGACAGGGAAAGCTCCTATAATTCACCCCTCCACTTT. Translation gives CASSGDRESSYNSPLHF. This chain uses TRBV25-1 with TRBJ1-6; 9 bases align to TRBD1. This CDR3 comprises 17 residues. CDR1 MGHDK and CDR2 SYGVNS come from the germline V gene. The trim removed 4 bases at V and 0 bases at J, leaving 4 bases unmatched.

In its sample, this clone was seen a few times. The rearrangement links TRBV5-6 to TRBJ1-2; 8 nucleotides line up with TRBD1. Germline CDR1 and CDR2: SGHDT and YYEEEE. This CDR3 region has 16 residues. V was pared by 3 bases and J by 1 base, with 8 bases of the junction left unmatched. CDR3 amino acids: CASSSSGTGINYGYTF. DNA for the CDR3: TGTGCCAGCAGCTCCTCCGGGACAGGAATTAACTATGGCTACACCTTC.

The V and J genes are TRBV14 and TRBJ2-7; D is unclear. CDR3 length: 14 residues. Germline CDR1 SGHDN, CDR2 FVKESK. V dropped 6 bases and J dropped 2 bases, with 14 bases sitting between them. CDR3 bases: TGTGCCAGCAGTGTTTTCAGGCCCCCCTACGAGCAGTACTTC. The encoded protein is CASSVFRPPYEQYF.

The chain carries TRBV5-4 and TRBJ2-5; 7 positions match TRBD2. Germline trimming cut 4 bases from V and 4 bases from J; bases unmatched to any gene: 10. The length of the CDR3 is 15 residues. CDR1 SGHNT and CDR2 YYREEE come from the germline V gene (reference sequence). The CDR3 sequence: CASSIVRGRRETQYF. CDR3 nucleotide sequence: TGTGCCAGCAGCATTGTGCGGGGGAGGCGAGAGACCCAGTACTTC.